What follows are 23 T cell receptor beta chains derived from one specimen sequenced in a study of tumor and adjacent non-tumor tissue in lung cancer. TCRbeta libraries were built with three rounds of nested PCR, modified from ARM-PCR. TCRdb reanalysed the multiplex PCR reads using MiXCR and keeps one entry per CDR3 protein. The repertoire holds 110,000 or so distinct CDR3 sequences, with 60% to 70% as singletons. No cell sorting was done before RNA was extracted from the tissue. This non-tumor lung sample came from over 3 cm beyond the tumor edge. Sequencing used distant non-tumor lung tissue. The source of these receptors is a man in his fifties or sixties with non-small cell lung cancer.

The chain carries TRBV6-6 and TRBJ2-1; tentatively, D is TRBD2 (6 bases). Germline V lookup: CDR1 MNHNY, CDR2 SVGAGI (reference sequence). The CDR3 length is 19 residues. V gave up 7 bases and J gave up 3 bases, with 28 bases separating them. The CDR3 nucleotides are TGTGCCAGCATGGGAGTTGGAGGGCAGAGGAAGCAGGGCTACAATGAGCAGTTCTTC. The encoded protein is CASMGVGGQRKQGYNEQFF.

Concerning this clonotype: A much larger clone differs by one base, so this may be a read error. The CDR3 sequence is CSARDSDRGQETQNF. The DNA for the CDR3 is TGCAGTGCTAGAGATTCGGACAGGGGGCAAGAGACCCAGAACTTC. The rearrangement links TRBV20-1 to TRBJ2-5; 11 nucleotides match TRBD1. The germline CDR1 and CDR2 sequences are DFQATT and SNEGSKA (reference sequence). This CDR3 contains 15 residues.

This chain links TRBV11-2 with TRBJ2-1; TRBD2 is a possible D gene (5 bases). Trimming pared 1 base from V and 10 bases from J, leaving 23 bases between. From germline, CDR1 is SGHAT and CDR2 FQNNGV. This CDR3 is 17 amino acids long. CDR3 amino acids: CASSLVGELPYQGEQFF. In DNA, the CDR3 is TGTGCCAGCAGCTTAGTCGGGGAACTGCCATACCAAGGGGAGCAGTTCTTC. The complete variable domain, with remaining parts taken from reference TRBV11-2 and TRBJ2-1, reads EAGVAQSPRYKIIEKRQSVAFWCNPISGHATLYWYQQILGQGPKLLIQFQNNGVVDDSQLPKDRFSAERLKGVDSTLKIQPAKLEDSAVYLCASSLVGELPYQGEQFFGPGTRLTVL.

The chain employs TRBV6-6 and TRBJ2-1; D might be TRBD2 (6 bases). CDR3 length equals 12 residues. From germline, CDR1 is MNHNY and CDR2 SVGAGI (reference sequence). The CDR3 spells CVSSTLAYEQFF. The CDR3 DNA follows: TGTGTTAGCAGCACACTAGCCTATGAGCAGTTCTTC.

The chain is built from TRBV6-1 and TRBJ1-4; possible D gene TRBD1, 6 bases. Trimming removed 6 bases from V and 2 bases from J, with 13 bases in between. Germline assignment: CDR1 MNHNS and CDR2 SASEGT. The CDR3 is 15 residues long. In DNA, the CDR3 is TGTGCCAGCAGGGACAGAGGGGCGACTAATGAAAAACTGTTTTTT. Protein product: CASRDRGATNEKLFF.

This clonotype was seen only once. Lacking the conserved final phenylalanine or tryptophan, this CDR3 likely reflects a read error. The rearrangement uses TRBV29-1 and TRBJ2-1; a possible D gene is TRBD1 (6 bases). The CDR3 loop spans 16 amino acids. Germline CDR1 SQVTM, CDR2 ANQGSEA. The CDR3 DNA follows: TGCTGCGCTAACGAGGTCACACAGGGTGGCATGGGTGAGCAGTTCCTC. Its protein is CCANEVTQGGMGEQFL.

This clonotype was detected a few times. A single base separates this from a much larger clone, so it may be a read error. The chain couples TRBV28 to TRBJ2-7, with a possible D match to TRBD2 (5 bases). From germline, CDR1 is MDHEN and CDR2 SYDVKM. V was trimmed by 7 bases and J by 3 bases, leaving 13 bases between them. This CDR3 spans 13 amino acids. CDR3 protein: CASNSGVSYEQYF. The CDR3 DNA sequence: TGTGCCAGCAATTCCGGGGTAAGCTACGAGCAGTACTTC.

This clonotype was picked up a small number of times. J is TRBJ2-7 and V is TRBV20-1; D is perhaps TRBD2 (5 bases). CDR1 is DFQATT and CDR2 is SNEGSKA in the germline V gene (reference sequence). The CDR3 has 14 residues. The V and J ends lost 0 bases and 2 bases respectively, with 11 bases between them. CDR3 region: CSARDGGPTYEQYF. CDR3 DNA sequence: TGCAGTGCTAGAGACGGAGGACCTACCTACGAGCAGTACTTC.

This clonotype was counted ten times or more. The chain recombines TRBV5-1 with TRBJ2-7, with D possibly being TRBD2 (6 bases). The CDR3 covers 16 residues. The germline CDR1 and CDR2 sequences are SGHRS and YFSETQ. The ends were cut back, 0 bases at V and 0 bases at J, with 13 bases in the middle. The CDR3 loop reads CASSLGAGQASYEQYF. The DNA of the CDR3 is TGCGCCAGCAGCTTGGGCGCGGGGCAGGCCTCCTACGAGCAGTACTTC.

Only a few counts were recorded for this clonotype. CDR3 coding DNA: TGCGCCAGCAGCTTGGGCTGGCAAGAGACCCAGTACTTC. This codes for CASSLGWQETQYF. J is TRBJ2-5 and V is TRBV5-1; D gene ambiguous. This CDR3 contains 13 residues. The germline V gene has CDR1 SGHRS and CDR2 YFSETQ. Trimming stripped 0 bases from V and 2 bases from J, with 5 bases between.

This clonotype was counted once. Its ends do not fully match the called genes, so a read error is possible. The chain combines TRBV5-6 with TRBJ2-7; TRBD1 matches at 8 bases. The CDR3 is made up of 15 amino acids. The germline V gene encodes CDR1 SGHDT and CDR2 YYEEEE. The CDR3 spells CASSADGTGLYEQCF. DNA for the CDR3: TGTGCCAGCAGCGCAGACGGGACAGGACTCTACGAGCAGTGCTTC.

On this clonotype: The junction does not match germline at one end; this may be a read error. The V gene is TRBV11-3, the J gene TRBJ2-1; D could derive from TRBD1 or TRBD2 (5 bases each). From germline, CDR1 is SGHNT and CDR2 YENEEA. The CDR3 contains 15 residues. CDR3 bases: TGTGTCAGCACTAACCGGGACGCAACCTACAATGAGCAGTTCTTC. This sequence encodes CVSTNRDATYNEQFF.

Regarding this clonotype: This sequence may be a read error, since a much larger clone differs from it by one base. V and J are TRBV7-9 and TRBJ2-7; perhaps TRBD2 as D (5 bases). Germline lookup yields CDR1 SEHNR and CDR2 FQNEAQ (reference sequence). The CDR3 is made up of 12 amino acids. The CDR3 DNA is TGTGCCAACAGCCGTAAGGAGGACGAGCAGTACTTC. This gives the protein CANSRKEDEQYF.

The CDR3 sequence: CASSQNRAGEQYF. The CDR3 DNA sequence: TGTGCCAGCAGTCAAAACCGCGCAGGCGAGCAGTACTTC. The chain uses TRBV6-5 and TRBJ2-7; no definite D call. With 5 bases removed from V and 6 bases from J, the gap between germline ends came to 14 bases. Germline V gives CDR1 MNHEY, CDR2 SVGAGI. The CDR3 spans 13 residues.

This clonotype was picked up many times. The chain joins TRBV7-9 to TRBJ2-7; a weak D match, TRBD1 (6 bases). Germline CDR1 and CDR2: SEHNR and FQNEAQ (reference sequence). The CDR3 covers 14 residues. V dropped 6 bases and J dropped 3 bases, with 15 bases sitting between them. DNA for the CDR3: TGTGCCAGCAGTCCCCGGGACAAAATCTACGAGCAGTACTTC. Its protein product is CASSPRDKIYEQYF.

As regards this clonotype: Lacking the conserved final phenylalanine or tryptophan, this CDR3 likely reflects a read error. V and J are TRBV29-1 and TRBJ2-1; 8 bases fit TRBD2. This CDR3 is built from 14 residues. The germline V gene has CDR1 SQVTM and CDR2 ANQGSEA. CDR3 in DNA: TGTAGCGTCCGGGGCGGGACTAGGAACAATGAGCAGTTCTGC. Translating it yields CSVRGGTRNNEQFC.

As concerns this clonotype: No conserved phenylalanine or tryptophan ends this CDR3, so it is likely a read error. The genes are TRBV7-2 and TRBJ2-5; the D is unclear. Germline V gives CDR1 SGHTA, CDR2 FQGNSA. This CDR3 comprises 12 residues. Trimming took 0 bases from V and 5 from J, leaving 4 bases between them. CDR3 nucleotide sequence: TGTGCCAGCAGCTTAGCGGGGGAGACCCAGTACTTG. Translating it yields CASSLAGETQYL.

As regards this clonotype: At one of its ends the junction is not consistent with the germline gene, which may arise from a read error. V and J are TRBV11-2 and TRBJ2-1, with 7 bases that match TRBD2. Germline V gene lookup returns CDR1 SGHAT and CDR2 FQNNGV. CDR3 length: 15 residues. The CDR3 DNA is TGTGCCAGCAGCTTCGGGATTAGCGGGTACAATGGGCAGATCTTC. Its protein product is CASSFGISGYNGQIF. Complete variable domain (other parts from reference TRBV11-2 and TRBJ2-1): EAGVAQSPRYKIIEKRQSVAFWCNPISGHATLYWYQQILGQGPKLLIQFQNNGVVDDSQLPKDRFSAERLKGVDSTLKIQPAKLEDSAVYLCASSFGISGYNGQIFGPGTRLTVL.

This clonotype was seen repeatedly, ten times or more. This rearrangement joins TRBV13 to TRBJ1-5; D remains ambiguous. V was cut by 4 bases and J by 3 bases, with 13 bases left in between. From germline, CDR1 is PRHDT and CDR2 FYEKMQ (reference sequence). The CDR3 is made up of 15 amino acids. The CDR3 protein is CASSSRQNLNQPQHF. CDR3 DNA sequence: TGTGCCAGCAGCTCCCGGCAAAACCTCAATCAGCCCCAGCATTTT. The full variable domain, rest sourced from reference TRBV13 and TRBJ1-5, is AAGVIQSPRHLIKEKRETATLKCYPIPRHDTVYWYQQGPGQDPQFLISFYEKMQSDKGSIPDRFSAQQFSDYHSELNMSSLELGDSALYFCASSSRQNLNQPQHFGDGTRLSIL.

In regard to this clonotype: A read error may explain this, as a much larger clone is one base away. The genes are TRBV5-1 and TRBJ2-3; 12 nucleotides agree with TRBD2. The germline V gene encodes CDR1 SGHRS and CDR2 YFSETQ. The CDR3 loop spans 16 amino acids. The CDR3 region is CASSLDLAGGTDMQYF. In DNA, the CDR3 is TGCGCCAGCAGCTTGGATCTAGCGGGAGGGACAGATATGCAGTATTTT.

A remark on this clonotype: A junction boundary mismatches the germline segment, possibly from a read error. The V call is TRBV12-3 or TRBV12-4, the J call TRBJ1-2; TRBD1 might be the D (6 bases). This CDR3 comprises 14 residues. CDR3 region: CASSSVGGIDDYIF. CDR3 bases: TGTGCCAGCAGTTCTGTGGGGGGCATCGATGACTACATCTTC.

This clonotype was seen at least ten times. The chain joins TRBV7-9 to TRBJ2-5; either TRBD1 or TRBD2 may supply D (5 bases each). Trimming removed 5 bases at V and 1 base at J, with 20 bases between. CDR3 length: 17 residues. Germline CDR1 SEHNR, CDR2 FQNEAQ (reference sequence). CDR3 in DNA: TGTGCCAGCAGCCCAGGGACGGCCTTTGGGATCCAAGAGACCCAGTACTTC. This sequence encodes CASSPGTAFGIQETQYF.

On this clonotype: The germline gene is not matched at one end of the junction; a read error may be the cause. The V gene is TRBV4-2, the J gene TRBJ2-5, with a possible D match to TRBD2 (5 bases). The CDR3 length is 15 residues. Germline assignment: CDR1 LGHNA and CDR2 YNFKEQ. CDR3 amino acids: CVSSQADQPQEIQYF. The CDR3, as DNA: TGTGTCAGCAGCCAAGCGGATCAGCCTCAAGAGATCCAGTACTTC.